These 28 T cell receptor beta chains share one sample of origin, sequenced in a study of Graves' ophthalmopathy and Graves' hyperthyroidism. For repertoire sequencing, the TCR beta CDR3 regions were amplified from RNA transcripts. Second-round multiplex PCR came after first-round RT-PCR with HTBI primers. TCRdb reprocessed the multiplex PCR reads with MiXCR, giving one entry per CDR3 protein. The data show some 350,000 distinct CDR3 sequences, 17% seen once. The sample consisted of peripheral blood. These receptors were collected from an adult woman with stable Graves' hyperthyroidism.

This chain links TRBV20-1 with TRBJ2-2; 10 bases line up with TRBD2. This CDR3 spans 18 amino acids. V lost 6 bases, J lost 7 bases, and 20 bases stayed unmatched. Looked up from germline, CDR1 is DFQATT and CDR2 is SNEGSKA (reference sequence). Here the CDR3 reads CSASVPAGGLATVGELFF. The CDR3 bases are TGCAGTGCCAGCGTCCCGGCAGGGGGACTAGCGACGGTCGGGGAGCTGTTTTTT.

This clonotype was detected a few times. The genes are TRBV7-3 and TRBJ1-2; 7 bases map to TRBD1. This CDR3 is built from 13 residues. Per the germline V gene, CDR1 is SGHTA and CDR2 is FQGTGA. V lost 5 bases to trimming and J lost 5 bases; unmatched junction nucleotides: 5. The CDR3: CASSQGGLYGYTF. DNA of the CDR3: TGTGCCAGCAGCCAGGGGGGGCTGTATGGCTACACCTTC.

This clonotype was counted at least ten times. One junction end disagrees with the germline gene, perhaps due to a read error. The V call is TRBV30, the J call TRBJ2-7; 8 positions agree with TRBD1. CDR1 and CDR2 (germline): GTSNPN, SVGIG (reference sequence). The CDR3 runs 15 residues. The CDR3: CAWSVRRTGSCEQYF. CDR3 in DNA: TGTGCCTGGAGTGTACGGAGGACAGGGTCCTGCGAGCAGTACTTC.

In its sample, this clonotype was seen many times. The chain uses TRBV19 and TRBJ2-5; D may be TRBD2 (6 bases). Germline V gene sequence: CDR1 LNHDA, CDR2 SQIVND (reference sequence). The V gene lost 3 bases and the J gene lost 5 bases, with 13 bases spanning the gap. The CDR3 covers 14 residues. As DNA, the CDR3 is TGTGCCAGTAGTATTTTAGGAGGGACTGAGACCCAGTACTTC. It specifies CASSILGGTETQYF.

This clonotype was found many times. V usage is TRBV6-5 and J usage is TRBJ1-2; no firm D call. The ends were cut back, 6 bases at V and 0 bases at J, with 8 bases in the middle. The germline CDR1 and CDR2 sequences are MNHEY and SVGAGI. The CDR3 totals 13 residues. DNA for the CDR3: TGTGCCAGCAGCCACTCCCCTAACTATGGCTACACCTTC. This encodes CASSHSPNYGYTF.

This clonotype has ten or more counts. This chain joins TRBV20-1 and TRBJ1-2; D unresolved. The CDR3 consists of 14 residues. Germline V gene sequence: CDR1 DFQATT, CDR2 SNEGSKA (reference sequence). Trimming left V 0 bases short and J 2 bases short, with 10 bases between. The CDR3 region is CSARDHGGNYGYTF. CDR3 coding DNA: TGCAGTGCTAGAGATCACGGAGGAAACTATGGCTACACCTTC.

This sequence joins TRBV14 and TRBJ2-5; D gene uncertain. Per the germline V gene, CDR1 is SGHDN and CDR2 is FVKESK. The CDR3 is 13 residues long. Trimming removed 3 bases from V and 4 bases from J, with 9 bases in between. CDR3 protein: CASSQILGETQYF. The CDR3 bases are TGTGCCAGCAGCCAGATTTTGGGAGAGACCCAGTACTTC.

This clonotype was counted ten times or more. This chain connects TRBV11-2 to TRBJ2-7; D gene unclear. The V end lost 3 bases, the J end lost 4 bases, and 7 bases lay between the germline ends. Germline V CDR1 and CDR2: SGHAT, FQNNGV. The CDR3 covers 12 residues. CDR3 region: CASSLALYEQYF. The CDR3 nucleotides are TGTGCCAGCAGCTTGGCCTTGTACGAGCAGTACTTC.

This clonotype was seen ten or more times. This chain connects TRBV11-2 to TRBJ2-6; D possibly corresponds to TRBD2 (5 bases). The CDR3 is made up of 16 amino acids. V dropped 5 bases and J dropped 3 bases, with 14 bases sitting between them. Germline values: CDR1 SGHAT, CDR2 FQNNGV. CDR3 in amino acids: CASSNRLMVGANVLTF. The DNA for the CDR3 is TGTGCCAGCAGCAACCGACTAATGGTTGGGGCCAACGTCCTGACTTTC.

This clonotype was found many times. CDR3 nucleotides: TGTGCCAGCAGCCAAGTGCCAGGGACTGAAGCTTTCTTT. Translating it yields CASSQVPGTEAFF. V gene TRBV14 combines with J gene TRBJ1-1; D is possibly TRBD1 (5 bases). Germline V CDR1 and CDR2: SGHDN, FVKESK. The CDR3 has 13 residues. V dropped 1 base and J dropped 5 bases, with 8 bases sitting between them.

This clonotype was seen only a few times. This may come from a read error, since a much larger clone is one base off. The chain combines TRBV3-1 with TRBJ2-5; 8 bases agree with TRBD1. There are 15 residues in the CDR3. Germline values: CDR1 LGHDT, CDR2 YNNKEL (reference sequence). The CDR3 DNA reads as TGTGCCAGCAGATTATTGGGACAGGCTCAAGAGACCAAGTACTTC. It codes for CASRLLGQAQETKYF.

The chain uses TRBV2 and TRBJ1-5; D is undetermined. This CDR3 comprises 14 residues. CDR1 is SNHLY and CDR2 is FYNNEI in the germline V gene. V lost 7 bases and J lost 0, with 10 bases in between. CDR3 DNA sequence: TGTGCCAGCATGAGGGAGAATAGCAATCAGCCCCAGCATTTT. Translated: CASMRENSNQPQHF.

This clonotype was seen repeatedly, ten times or more. CDR3 residues: CASGFGAGTTYEQYF. CDR3 bases: TGTGCTAGTGGTTTCGGGGCAGGAACCACCTACGAGCAGTACTTC. The V gene is TRBV12-5, the J gene TRBJ2-7; D is perhaps TRBD1 or TRBD2 (5 bases each). The V end lost 3 bases, the J end lost 2 bases, and 14 bases lay between the germline ends. Per the germline V gene, CDR1 is LGHNT and CDR2 is FRNRAP. The CDR3 consists of 15 residues.

The table lists this clonotype with many counts. The DNA of the CDR3 is TGCAGTGCTAGTAATCCAGGGGATCGGAACACTGAAGCTTTCTTT. Amino acid sequence: CSASNPGDRNTEAFF. This chain uses TRBV20-1 with TRBJ1-1; tentatively, D is TRBD1 (6 bases). Trimming stripped 3 bases from V and 1 base from J, with 15 bases between. Germline V CDR1 and CDR2: DFQATT, SNEGSKA (reference sequence). The CDR3 has 15 amino acids.

This clonotype was picked up a small number of times. This sequence joins TRBV9 and TRBJ1-2, with D possibly TRBD1 on 6 matching bases. This CDR3 is built from 14 residues. Deletions cut 2 bases from V and 7 bases from J, with 15 bases between. CDR1 and CDR2 (germline): SGDLS, YYNGEE. The CDR3 region is CASSVAPDRIGYTF. The CDR3 DNA reads as TGTGCCAGCAGCGTGGCCCCGGACAGAATTGGCTACACCTTC.

This clonotype has more than one count but fewer than ten. A much larger clone differs from this one at a single base, so this may be a read error. This chain's CDR3 is CASRDIGTRYF. Written as DNA, the CDR3 is TGTGCCAGCAGGGACATCGGAACCCGGTACTTC. The chain couples TRBV6-1 to TRBJ2-5; weak D call: TRBD1 (5 bases). Looked up from germline, CDR1 is MNHNS and CDR2 is SASEGT. The CDR3 has 11 amino acids.

This clonotype was observed at least ten times. The chain recombines TRBV14 with TRBJ2-7; possible D gene TRBD1, 5 bases. There are 16 residues in the CDR3. V was clipped by 1 base and J by 0 bases, with 13 bases between them. Germline lookup yields CDR1 SGHDN and CDR2 FVKESK. CDR3 amino acids: CASSQGTLGSSYEQYF. The CDR3 DNA follows: TGTGCCAGCAGCCAAGGGACATTGGGAAGCTCCTACGAGCAGTACTTC.

This clonotype has a count of ten or more. This sequence joins TRBV6-2 or TRBV6-3 and TRBJ2-7; 11 bases are a match to TRBD1. The CDR3 is 15 amino acids. The trim removed 7 bases at V and 2 bases at J, leaving 7 bases unmatched. Looked up from germline, CDR1 is MNHEY and CDR2 is SVGEGT. The CDR3 nucleotides read TGTGCCAGCAAACTGGGACAGGGGGGTCCCTACGAGCAGTACTTC. Protein product: CASKLGQGGPYEQYF.

This clonotype was seen at least ten times. The gene calls are TRBV12-3 or TRBV12-4 and TRBJ1-2; D remains unclear. The CDR3 extends over 14 amino acids. V was shortened by 5 bases and J by 7 bases, with 17 bases between the two germline ends. The CDR3 protein is CASSVDRTSGGYTF. CDR3 nucleotide sequence: TGTGCCAGCAGTGTAGACCGCACCTCCGGTGGCTACACCTTC.

A word on this clonotype: This likely comes from a read error, as the CDR3 has no conserved phenylalanine or tryptophan at its end. The V and J genes are TRBV5-1 and TRBJ1-2; D not certain. The CDR3 runs to 13 residues. Trimming stripped 2 bases from V and 5 bases from J, with 10 bases between. Germline values: CDR1 SGHRS, CDR2 YFSETQ. The CDR3 spells CASSLTETYGYTV. DNA of the CDR3: TGCGCCAGCAGCTTAACAGAAACTTATGGCTACACCGTC.

This clonotype occurred a few times. A read error may explain this, as a much larger clone is one base away. V is TRBV6-5 and J is TRBJ1-6, with a tentative D call TRBD1 (5 bases). The V gene lost 1 base and the J gene lost 9 bases, with 13 bases spanning the gap. The CDR3 has 15 amino acids. The germline V gene has CDR1 MNHEY and CDR2 SVGAGI. CDR3 protein: CASSYLWGDSSPLHF. CDR3 DNA sequence: TGTGCCAGCAGTTACTTGTGGGGAGACAGTTCACCCCTCCACTTT.

This clonotype was counted between two and nine times. This chain connects TRBV7-9 to TRBJ1-6; no clear D. V lost 2 bases, J lost 9 bases, and 2 bases lay in between. Per the germline V gene, CDR1 is SEHNR and CDR2 is FQNEAQ (reference sequence). The length of the CDR3 is 11 residues. The CDR3 nucleotides read TGTGCCAGCAGCTTATCTTCACCCCTCCACTTT. It specifies CASSLSSPLHF.

V gene TRBV27 combines with J gene TRBJ2-7, with 7 nucleotides matching TRBD1. From germline, CDR1 is MNHEY and CDR2 SMNVEV (reference sequence). The CDR3 has 14 residues. V lost 6 bases to trimming and J lost 2 bases; unmatched junction nucleotides: 7. CDR3 region: CASRPDRTAYEQYF. CDR3 DNA: TGTGCCAGCAGACCGGACAGGACCGCCTACGAGCAGTACTTC.

In its sample, this clonotype was seen many times. V is TRBV6-4 and J is TRBJ2-5; D is unclear. V dropped 4 bases and J dropped 5 bases, with 20 bases sitting between them. This CDR3 is built from 16 residues. Germline CDR1 is MRHNA and CDR2 is SNTAGT. The CDR3 nucleotides are TGTGCCAGCAGTGCGGATAGCCGAGACTCAAGCGAGACCCAGTACTTC. It specifies CASSADSRDSSETQYF.

The V gene is TRBV5-8, the J gene TRBJ2-2; perhaps TRBD1 as D (5 bases). The CDR3 has 14 residues. The germline CDR1 and CDR2 sequences are SGHTS and YDEGEE. V was pared by 6 bases and J by 3 bases, with 12 bases between. CDR3 DNA: TGTGCCAGCACGCAGGGCTCGTACACCGGGGAGCTGTTTTTT. It translates to CASTQGSYTGELFF. The full variable domain, in which reference TRBV5-8 and TRBJ2-2 provide the parts outside the CDR3, is EAGVTQSPTHLIKTRGQQATLRCSPISGHTSVYWYQQALGLGLQFLLWYDEGEERNRGNFPPRFSGRQFPNYSSELNVNALELEDSALYLCASTQGSYTGELFFGEGSRLTVL.

As for this clonotype: This may arise from a read error, as a much more abundant clone is one base away. The CDR3 carries no conserved terminal phenylalanine or tryptophan, so it likely arises from a read error. The rearrangement uses TRBV29-1 and TRBJ1-1; 7 nucleotides agree with TRBD1. V shed 3 bases, J shed 7 bases, and the junction held 5 bases outside the gene matches. Germline CDR1 SQVTM, CDR2 ANQGSEA. The CDR3 is made up of 12 amino acids. The DNA for the CDR3 is TGCAGCGTTGAGAGGGACAGTCGTGAAGCTTTCTAT. Protein: CSVERDSREAFY.

This clonotype was counted ten times or more. The chain employs TRBV6-5 and TRBJ1-2, with 8 bases aligning to TRBD1. J gave up 6 bases and V 8 bases, and 17 bases lay outside the gene matches. This CDR3 comprises 16 residues. CDR1 is MNHEY, CDR2 SVGAGI, per germline. The CDR3 coding sequence is TGTGCCAGCCGCCGTTCGGGGCAGGGGGCGTACGATGGCTACACCTTC. This translates into CASRRSGQGAYDGYTF.

This clonotype was counted between two and nine times. V is TRBV3-1 and J is TRBJ1-2, with D unresolved. Germline CDR1 and CDR2: LGHDT and YNNKEL (reference sequence). The CDR3 totals 15 residues. V was clipped by 0 bases and J by 5 bases, with 13 bases between them. CDR3 protein: CASSQEGRLGYGYTF. DNA for the CDR3: TGTGCCAGCAGCCAAGAGGGAAGGTTAGGATATGGCTACACCTTC.